Sequencing of this T cell receptor beta chain was carried out in a study of T cell repertoires in ileal Crohn's disease. Study information: 35% were active smokers at surgery; median disease duration was around 7.9 years.

V shed 2 bases, J shed 4 bases, and the junction held 3 bases outside the gene matches. The CDR3 consists of 13 residues. CDR1 is GTSNPN, CDR2 SVGIG, per germline (reference sequence). The assay was immunoSEQ multiplex PCR, and TCRdb's table has in-frame clones only and misses some. The sample includes a few thousand clones, around 80% of them seen just once. The TCR comes from an adult with Crohn's disease. The chain has TRBV30 and TRBJ1-2, with 8 bases aligning to TRBD1. The specimen sequenced was ileal tissue. CDR3 sequence (DNA): TGTGCCTGGAGTCGGGACAGGAGCTATGGCTACACCTTC. Its protein product is CAWSRDRSYGYTF.